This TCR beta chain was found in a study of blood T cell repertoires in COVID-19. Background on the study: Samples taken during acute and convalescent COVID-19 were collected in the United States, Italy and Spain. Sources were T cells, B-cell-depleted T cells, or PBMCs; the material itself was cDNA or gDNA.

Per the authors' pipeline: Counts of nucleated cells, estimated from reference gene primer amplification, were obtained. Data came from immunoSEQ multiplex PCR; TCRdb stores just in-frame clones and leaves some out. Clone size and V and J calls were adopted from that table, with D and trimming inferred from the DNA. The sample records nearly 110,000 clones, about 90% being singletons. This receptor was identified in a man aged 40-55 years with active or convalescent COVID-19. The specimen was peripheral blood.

CDR3 sequence reads: CASSPTGSNYGYTF. The CDR3, as DNA: TGTGCCAGCTCACCAACGGGGTCTAACTATGGCTACACCTTC. J is TRBJ1-2 and V is TRBV18; D remains ambiguous. Germline values: CDR1 KGHSH, CDR2 LQKENI. V was shortened by 2 bases and J by 0 bases, with 7 bases between the two germline ends. The CDR3 runs 14 residues.